This TCR beta chain was identified in a study of somatic mutations in cytotoxic T cells in rheumatoid arthritis. TCRdb's copy holds only in-frame clones and misses some; the assay was immunoSEQ multiplex PCR. The table lists 12,000 to 15,000 clones, about 93% of them singletons. The CDR3 has 14 residues. Germline-derived CDR1 and CDR2 are MNHEY and SMNVEV (reference sequence). V lost 5 bases to trimming and J lost 5 bases, with 15 bases between them. The clonotype originates from a man aged 70 or older with rheumatoid arthritis. Source material: CD4+ T cells sorted from blood. V usage is TRBV27 and J usage is TRBJ1-1; perhaps TRBD1 as D (5 bases). The CDR3 region is CASSPGGERTEAFF. CDR3 bases: TGTGCCAGCAGTCCTGGAGGGGAGAGGACTGAAGCTTTCTTT.